These 21 T cell receptor beta chains were all obtained from the same sample, sequenced in a study of OX40 agonist ivuxolimab in advanced cancers. Produced via immunoSEQ multiplex PCR; TCRdb's table is partial and in-frame only. The sample holds approximately 54,000 clones, around 90% seen once. Sequencing used CD4+ or CD8+ T cells sorted from blood, obtained in a trial of the OX40 agonist ivuxolimab. These receptors were collected from an adult with an advanced solid tumor such as melanoma, head and neck, liver or kidney cancer.

The gene calls are TRBV19 and TRBJ2-1, with TRBD2 matching over 7 bases. V lost 0 bases, J lost 2 bases, and 1 base stayed unmatched. Germline CDR1 reads LNHDA; CDR2 reads SQIVND (reference sequence). CDR3 length: 15 residues. This CDR3 reads CASSIEAGPYNEQFF. The CDR3 nucleotides are TGTGCCAGTAGTATAGAAGCGGGGCCCTACAATGAGCAGTTCTTC.

The rearrangement uses TRBV7-9 and TRBJ2-2; possible D gene TRBD1, 6 bases. Trimming left V 2 bases short and J 5 bases short, with 12 bases between. CDR1 and CDR2 from the germline V gene are SEHNR and FQNEAQ (reference sequence). The CDR3 loop spans 15 amino acids. CDR3: CASSLQTGLTGELFF. The CDR3 DNA reads as TGTGCCAGCAGCTTACAGACAGGATTAACCGGGGAGCTGTTTTTT. Supplemented by reference TRBV7-9 and TRBJ2-2, the full variable domain reads DTGVSQNPRHKITKRGQNVTFRCDPISEHNRLYWYRQTLGQGPEFLTYFQNEAQLEKSRLLSDRFSAERPKGSFSTLEIQRTEQGDSAMYLCASSLQTGLTGELFFGEGSRLTVL.

The V and J genes are TRBV7-6 and TRBJ1-1; weak D call: TRBD1 (5 bases). V lost 9 bases and J lost 0, with 17 bases in between. Germline CDR1 SGHVS, CDR2 FNYEAQ. CDR3 length: 15 residues. The CDR3: CASSDSNRVNTEAFF. In nucleotides, the CDR3 is TGTGCCAGTAGTGACAGCAATCGGGTGAACACTGAAGCTTTCTTT.

The CDR3 DNA is TGTGCCAGCAGCTTACGGCCGCGGGGACAGGACTATGGCTACACCTTC. This translates into CASSLRPRGQDYGYTF. The rearrangement links TRBV7-8 to TRBJ1-2, with 8 positions matching TRBD1. This CDR3 spans 16 amino acids. Looked up from germline, CDR1 is SGHVS and CDR2 is FQNEAQ. V dropped 2 bases and J dropped 3; count of bases not matched to a gene: 8.

The rearrangement joins TRBV7-6 to TRBJ2-3; D perhaps matches TRBD1 (5 bases). The CDR3 sequence is 14 residues long. V was clipped by 5 bases and J by 2 bases, with 11 bases between them. Germline V gives CDR1 SGHVS, CDR2 FNYEAQ. This CDR3 is CASSPFGHTDTQYF. Written as DNA, the CDR3 is TGTGCCAGCAGCCCCTTTGGACACACAGATACGCAGTATTTT.

The J gene is TRBJ2-1, the V gene TRBV27; 9 nucleotides line up with TRBD1. The CDR3 extends over 15 amino acids. The J segment lost 4 bases and the V segment lost 6 bases, leaving 7 bases of the junction unmatched. Per germline, CDR1 MNHEY and CDR2 SMNVEV (reference sequence). CDR3 sequence reads: CASSGRGQGYNEQFF. CDR3 DNA sequence: TGTGCCAGCAGCGGACGGGGACAGGGATACAATGAGCAGTTCTTC.

The chain recombines TRBV4-3 with TRBJ2-1; tentative D call: TRBD2 (6 bases). Germline V gives CDR1 LGHNA, CDR2 YSLEER. The CDR3 is made up of 16 amino acids. Trimming pared 0 bases from V and 0 bases from J, leaving 9 bases between. The CDR3 DNA is TGCGCCAGCAGCCAAGATGCGGGGAGCTCCTACAATGAGCAGTTCTTC. Encoded protein: CASSQDAGSSYNEQFF.

By frequency in the sample, this clone is medium-sized. The genes are TRBV25-1 and TRBJ2-2; maybe TRBD1 (7 bases). Between the trimmed V and J ends, which lost 2 bases and 3 bases, there was a span of 19 bases. CDR1 and CDR2 (germline): MGHDK, SYGVNS. This CDR3 spans 18 amino acids. In nucleotides, the CDR3 is TGTGCCAGCAGTGAAGGGGGGACAGAGTCGGGACACACCGGGGAGCTGTTTTTT. As protein: CASSEGGTESGHTGELFF.

The chain employs TRBV7-2 and TRBJ2-2; tentatively, D is TRBD2 (5 bases). The CDR3 totals 15 residues. Trimming pared 1 base from V and 7 bases from J, leaving 13 bases between. CDR1 is SGHTA, CDR2 FQGNSA, per germline. The CDR3 loop is CASSLGGIGDGELFF. CDR3 bases: TGTGCCAGCAGCTTAGGTGGGATCGGGGACGGGGAGCTGTTTTTT.

V usage is TRBV5-8 and J usage is TRBJ2-1; 12 bases line up with TRBD1. The V segment lost 4 bases and the J segment 10 bases; nucleotides outside the gene matches: 9. This CDR3 is built from 15 residues. CDR1 and CDR2 from the germline V gene are SGHTS and YDEGEE. CDR3 amino acids: CASSHWGQGAREQFF. CDR3 nucleotide sequence: TGTGCCAGCAGCCATTGGGGACAGGGGGCTCGGGAGCAGTTCTTC.

CDR3 sequence (DNA): TGTGCCAGCAGTTTTTTGTCCGGGGAGCTGTTTTTT. Its translation is CASSFLSGELFF. The V call is TRBV27, the J call TRBJ2-2; D not resolved. This CDR3 is 12 amino acids long. The V gene lost 3 bases and the J gene lost 6 bases, with 5 bases spanning the gap. Germline values: CDR1 MNHEY, CDR2 SMNVEV (reference sequence).

The V call is TRBV12-5, the J call TRBJ2-1; 7 bases map to TRBD2. CDR1 LGHNT and CDR2 FRNRAP come from the germline V gene. CDR3 length equals 15 residues. V lost 5 bases, J lost 4 bases, and 8 bases stayed unmatched. The CDR3, as DNA: TGTGCTAGTGGTCTCGGGGAGGGCGGGTACAATGAGCAGTTCTTC. It specifies CASGLGEGGYNEQFF.

The chain has TRBV7-6 and TRBJ2-7; 8 bases agree with TRBD1. V dropped 5 bases and J dropped 1; count of bases not matched to a gene: 4. Germline V CDR1 and CDR2: SGHVS, FNYEAQ. This CDR3 has 14 amino acids. CDR3 protein: CASSLDRGSYEQYF. The CDR3 DNA sequence: TGTGCCAGCAGCCTTGACAGGGGATCCTACGAGCAGTACTTC.

The V call is TRBV28, the J call TRBJ1-1; 8 bases are shared with TRBD1. Germline values: CDR1 MDHEN, CDR2 SYDVKM. The length of the CDR3 is 15 residues. The junction had 11 bases not matched to a gene; V was cut back by 6 bases and J by 5 bases. The chain's CDR3 is CASSFLRGPGTEAFF. The CDR3 region has the DNA TGTGCCAGCAGCTTCCTCAGGGGGCCAGGTACTGAAGCTTTCTTT.

The chain couples TRBV15 to TRBJ2-7; 10 bases fit TRBD1. The CDR3 has 14 residues. Germline trimming cut 3 bases from V and 3 bases from J; bases unmatched to any gene: 2. CDR1 is LNHNV and CDR2 is YYDKDF in the germline V gene (reference sequence). The CDR3 reads CATSRDRGSYEQYF. Here the CDR3 DNA reads TGTGCCACCAGCAGGGACAGGGGGAGCTACGAGCAGTACTTC.

This chain joins TRBV19 and TRBJ1-5; a weak D match, TRBD1 (5 bases). V was pared by 5 bases and J by 2 bases, with 13 bases between. Germline assignment: CDR1 LNHDA and CDR2 SQIVND (reference sequence). This CDR3 has 15 amino acids. For the CDR3, the DNA is TGTGCCAGTAGTTCAACAGGTTTCCGCAATCAGCCCCAGCATTTT. It codes for CASSSTGFRNQPQHF.

The chain is built from TRBV5-1 and TRBJ2-2; D may be TRBD1 (7 bases). The germline V gene encodes CDR1 SGHRS and CDR2 YFSETQ. The CDR3 covers 16 residues. V was shortened by 3 bases and J by 5 bases, with 17 bases between the two germline ends. As DNA, the CDR3 is TGCGCCAGCAGCTCTCAGACAGGGAGGAGGACCGGGGAGCTGTTTTTT. It is translated as CASSSQTGRRTGELFF.

The chain joins TRBV7-9 to TRBJ2-7, with 10 bases identical to TRBD1. V was pared by 5 bases and J by 3 bases, with 4 bases of the junction left unmatched. Germline values: CDR1 SEHNR, CDR2 FQNEAQ (reference sequence). CDR3 length: 14 residues. The CDR3: CASSHRTGGYEQYF. The CDR3 coding sequence is TGTGCCAGCAGCCATCGGACAGGGGGCTACGAGCAGTACTTC.

This chain connects TRBV6-6 to TRBJ2-1; D perhaps matches TRBD2 (6 bases). The V gene lost 5 bases and the J gene lost 5 bases, with 16 bases spanning the gap. This CDR3 contains 15 residues. Germline V gives CDR1 MNHNY, CDR2 SVGAGI (reference sequence). For the CDR3, the DNA is TGTGCCAGCAGTCATACGCTCGGAGGGGACAATGAGCAGTTCTTC. It translates to CASSHTLGGDNEQFF.

This clone is a singleton in its sample. The gene calls are TRBV13 and TRBJ2-7; 8 bases line up with TRBD2. The CDR3 totals 13 residues. Unmatched junction bases numbered 2, after V lost 1 base and J lost 6 bases. From germline, CDR1 is PRHDT and CDR2 FYEKMQ (reference sequence). The CDR3 loop is CASSLVTSGEQYF. DNA of the CDR3: TGTGCCAGCAGCTTAGTAACTAGCGGCGAGCAGTACTTC.

This clone was found once. This chain connects TRBV7-2 to TRBJ1-5; 7 bases match TRBD1. CDR3 length: 16 amino acids. Germline V gene data show CDR1 as SGHTA and CDR2 as FQGNSA. The V segment lost 1 base and the J segment 1 base; nucleotides outside the gene matches: 4. The CDR3 spells CASSLEAGGSNQPQHF. DNA of the CDR3: TGTGCCAGCAGCTTAGAGGCAGGGGGAAGCAATCAGCCCCAGCATTTT.